This section outlines one T cell receptor (beta chain) sequence together with its context. The data originate from a study of Ad26.COV2.S vaccination and SARS-CoV-2 variants. The assay was immunoSEQ multiplex PCR, and TCRdb's table has in-frame clones only and misses some. The profile covers 330,000 or so clones, with roughly 88% appearing a single time and 5.5% taken by the ten largest. As for treatment: some 20 received Ad26.COV2.S at low or high dose, single or two shots; about 5 received placebo; per-sample allocation not given. After the first vaccine or placebo injection, samples were drawn on day 63. Germline V gene lookup returns CDR1 SGHRS and CDR2 YFSETQ. The CDR3 is made up of 15 amino acids. V shed 4 bases, J shed 7 bases, and the junction held 11 bases outside the gene matches.

The source is a person between 18 and 59 years old who received the Ad26.COV2.S COVID-19 vaccine or a placebo. The input for sequencing was peripheral blood, taken in a trial of Ad26.COV2.S vaccine versus placebo. The rearrangement joins TRBV5-1 to TRBJ2-7, with TRBD2 matching over 10 bases. CDR3 sequence: CASSLIAGGPLEQYF. For the CDR3, the DNA is TGCGCCAGCAGCCTAATAGCGGGGGGACCCTTGGAGCAGTACTTC.